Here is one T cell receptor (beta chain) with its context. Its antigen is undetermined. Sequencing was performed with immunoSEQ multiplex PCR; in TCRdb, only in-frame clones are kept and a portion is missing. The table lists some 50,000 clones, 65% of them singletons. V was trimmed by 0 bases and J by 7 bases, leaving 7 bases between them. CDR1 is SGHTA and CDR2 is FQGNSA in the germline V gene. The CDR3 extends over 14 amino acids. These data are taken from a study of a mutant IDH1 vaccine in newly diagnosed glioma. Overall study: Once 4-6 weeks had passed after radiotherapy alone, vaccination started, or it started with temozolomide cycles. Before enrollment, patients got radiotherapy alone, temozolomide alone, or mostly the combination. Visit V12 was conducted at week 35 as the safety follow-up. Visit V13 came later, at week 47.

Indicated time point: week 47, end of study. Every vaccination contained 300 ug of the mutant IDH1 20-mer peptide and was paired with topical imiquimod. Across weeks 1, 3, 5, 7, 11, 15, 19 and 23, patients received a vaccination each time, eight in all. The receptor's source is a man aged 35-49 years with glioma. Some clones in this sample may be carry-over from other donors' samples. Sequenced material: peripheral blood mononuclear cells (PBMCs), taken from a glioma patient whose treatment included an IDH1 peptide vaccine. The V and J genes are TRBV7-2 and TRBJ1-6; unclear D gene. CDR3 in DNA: TGTGCCAGCAGCTTAGCCTACCTCAATTCACCCCTCCACTTT. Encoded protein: CASSLAYLNSPLHF.